A selection of T cell receptor beta chains follows, all from one sample in a study of OX40 agonist ivuxolimab in advanced cancers. Clones were sequenced by immunoSEQ multiplex PCR, and TCRdb holds only the in-frame ones, with some missing. The sample shows approximately 70,000 clones, around 93% of them seen only once. Source: CD4+ or CD8+ T cells sorted from blood, taken in a trial of the OX40 agonist ivuxolimab. The source is an adult with an advanced solid tumor such as melanoma, head and neck, liver or kidney cancer. CDR3s include the opening cysteine and the closing phenylalanine or tryptophan. Fields, in order: D gene, J gene, clone size, V gene, CDR3 DNA, CDR3 protein. A D gene is named only where the DNA matches it firmly. Clone size, where shown, is once, few, many, or a class for clones that have expanded.

d_call: NA; j_call: TRBJ2-3; clone_size: NA; v_call: TRBV7-8; cdr3_nt: TGTGCCAGCAGCCCTAGGGTAGACTCCAGCGGTACGCAGTATTTT; cdr3_aa: CASSPRVDSSGTQYF
d_call: TRBD1; j_call: TRBJ1-1; clone_size: NA; v_call: TRBV10-3; cdr3_nt: TGTGCCATCGCAGGGGGATTGAACACTGAAGCTTTCTTT; cdr3_aa: CAIAGGLNTEAFF
d_call: NA; j_call: TRBJ2-2; clone_size: NA; v_call: TRBV5-1; cdr3_nt: TGCGCCAGCAGCTTGGGCGACAGTTCATGGAACACCGGGGAGCTGTTTTTT; cdr3_aa: CASSLGDSSWNTGELFF
d_call: TRBD1; j_call: TRBJ1-2; clone_size: NA; v_call: TRBV27; cdr3_nt: TGTGCCAGCAGTTTAAGGACAGGGGGGTATGGCTACACCTTC; cdr3_aa: CASSLRTGGYGYTF
d_call: NA; j_call: TRBJ1-5; clone_size: few; v_call: TRBV28; cdr3_nt: TGTGCCAGCGGTACCCAGGGTGACGAAGATCAGCCCCAGCATTTT; cdr3_aa: CASGTQGDEDQPQHF
d_call: TRBD2; j_call: TRBJ2-3; clone_size: NA; v_call: TRBV5-4; cdr3_nt: TGTGCCAGCAGCTCCCCCCTAGCGGGGGTGGCAGATACGCAGTATTTT; cdr3_aa: CASSSPLAGVADTQYF
d_call: TRBD2; j_call: TRBJ2-2; clone_size: NA; v_call: TRBV6-1; cdr3_nt: TGTGCCAGCAGGACTAGCGGCACCGGGGAGCTGTTTTTT; cdr3_aa: CASRTSGTGELFF
d_call: TRBD2; j_call: TRBJ2-7; clone_size: NA; v_call: TRBV2; cdr3_nt: TGTGCCAGCAGTGCCACTAGCGGGAGTTCCTACGAGCAGTACTTC; cdr3_aa: CASSATSGSSYEQYF
d_call: TRBD2; j_call: TRBJ2-1; clone_size: once; v_call: TRBV9; cdr3_nt: TGTGCCAGCAGCGTCCGGACTAGCACGGATGAGCAGTTCTTC; cdr3_aa: CASSVRTSTDEQFF
d_call: TRBD1; j_call: TRBJ2-1; clone_size: NA; v_call: TRBV11-2; cdr3_nt: TGTGCCAGCAGCTTAGATCGCTCGACAGGGAGCTCCTACAATGAGCAGTTCTTC; cdr3_aa: CASSLDRSTGSSYNEQFF
d_call: NA; j_call: TRBJ2-5; clone_size: once; v_call: TRBV10-1; cdr3_nt: TGCGCCAGCAGCGAAGTAGCAGGCACCCAGTACTTC; cdr3_aa: CASSEVAGTQYF
d_call: TRBD1; j_call: TRBJ2-5; clone_size: NA; v_call: TRBV11-2; cdr3_nt: TGTGCCAGCAGCTCCCAGGACAGGGCCGAGACCCAGTACTTC; cdr3_aa: CASSSQDRAETQYF
d_call: NA; j_call: TRBJ2-5; clone_size: NA; v_call: TRBV9; cdr3_nt: TGTGCCAGCAGCGTAACAGGCTTGTACCAAGAGACCCAGTACTTC; cdr3_aa: CASSVTGLYQETQYF
d_call: NA; j_call: TRBJ1-6; clone_size: NA; v_call: TRBV30; cdr3_nt: TGTGCCTGGAGTGTACGGCAGGCGAGCTCCTATAATTCACCCCTCCACTTT; cdr3_aa: CAWSVRQASSYNSPLHF
d_call: NA; j_call: TRBJ2-3; clone_size: NA; v_call: TRBV11-2; cdr3_nt: TGTGCCAGCAACGGACGAACTAGCACAGATACGCAGTATTTT; cdr3_aa: CASNGRTSTDTQYF
d_call: NA; j_call: TRBJ1-5; clone_size: NA; v_call: TRBV2; cdr3_nt: TGTGCCAGCAGCAGACAAAATCAGCCCCAGCATTTT; cdr3_aa: CASSRQNQPQHF
d_call: NA; j_call: TRBJ1-1; clone_size: NA; v_call: TRBV7-6; cdr3_nt: TGTGCCAGCAGCCCCTCCGGGGCAGGTACTGAAGCTTTCTTT; cdr3_aa: CASSPSGAGTEAFF
d_call: NA; j_call: TRBJ2-3; clone_size: NA; v_call: TRBV6-6; cdr3_nt: TGTGCCAGCAGTTATAGGCCAGCTACAGATACGCAGTATTTT; cdr3_aa: CASSYRPATDTQYF
d_call: NA; j_call: TRBJ1-3; clone_size: NA; v_call: TRBV6-5; cdr3_nt: TGTGCCAGCAGTTCCCCTCTTGGCACCATATATTTT; cdr3_aa: CASSSPLGTIYF
d_call: TRBD2; j_call: TRBJ2-3; clone_size: NA; v_call: TRBV30; cdr3_nt: TGTGCCTGGAGTGTCGCGGGAGGGACAGATACGCAGTATTTT; cdr3_aa: CAWSVAGGTDTQYF
d_call: TRBD1; j_call: TRBJ2-2; clone_size: NA; v_call: TRBV18; cdr3_nt: TGTGCCAGCTCACTACAGGGGGCCAATCTCAACACCGGGGAGCTGCTTTTT; cdr3_aa: CASSLQGANLNTGELLF
d_call: NA; j_call: TRBJ1-5; clone_size: NA; v_call: TRBV19; cdr3_nt: TGTGCCAGTAGTGCGACGACACCGCAGCCCCAGCATTTT; cdr3_aa: CASSATTPQPQHF
d_call: NA; j_call: TRBJ2-1; clone_size: NA; v_call: TRBV2; cdr3_nt: TGTGCCAGCAGTGCTGAGCGCGGCAATGAGCAGTTCTTC; cdr3_aa: CASSAERGNEQFF
d_call: TRBD2; j_call: TRBJ2-3; clone_size: NA; v_call: TRBV5-1; cdr3_nt: TGCGCCAGCAGCCCGGGACTAGCGGGGGGCACAAGCACAGATACGCAGTATTTT; cdr3_aa: CASSPGLAGGTSTDTQYF
d_call: TRBD1; j_call: TRBJ2-5; clone_size: NA; v_call: TRBV19; cdr3_nt: TGTGCCAGTAGTCGAGGGACAGGGACGGGGGAGACCCAGTACTTC; cdr3_aa: CASSRGTGTGETQYF
d_call: TRBD2; j_call: TRBJ2-1; clone_size: NA; v_call: TRBV19; cdr3_nt: TGTGCCAGTAGTGCTGGACTAGCGGGAGGGCAGGGCTCCTACAATGAGCAGTTCTTC; cdr3_aa: CASSAGLAGGQGSYNEQFF
d_call: TRBD1; j_call: TRBJ1-2; clone_size: NA; v_call: TRBV9; cdr3_nt: TGTGCCAGCAGCCCCACTACAGGGGGAGGGGGCTACACCTTC; cdr3_aa: CASSPTTGGGGYTF
d_call: TRBD2; j_call: TRBJ2-3; clone_size: NA; v_call: TRBV5-1; cdr3_nt: TGCGCCAGCAGCTCAGCGGGAGTTGCGGATACGCAGTATTTT; cdr3_aa: CASSSAGVADTQYF
d_call: NA; j_call: TRBJ2-5; clone_size: NA; v_call: TRBV5-4; cdr3_nt: TGTGCCAGCAGCTTATTCACCCAAGAGACCCAGTACTTC; cdr3_aa: CASSLFTQETQYF
d_call: NA; j_call: TRBJ1-6; clone_size: NA; v_call: TRBV7-8; cdr3_nt: TGTGCCAGCAGCCCCAGCCCGACGCATTCACCCCTCCACTTT; cdr3_aa: CASSPSPTHSPLHF
d_call: NA; j_call: TRBJ2-7; clone_size: NA; v_call: TRBV19; cdr3_nt: TGTGCTTCGCAGGCGAGCTCCTACGAGCAGTACTTC; cdr3_aa: CASQASSYEQYF
d_call: NA; j_call: TRBJ1-1; clone_size: once; v_call: TRBV7-2; cdr3_nt: TGTGCCAGCAGCCCAGCGGGAGGGAGGTGGGTGAACACTGAAGCTTTCTTT; cdr3_aa: CASSPAGGRWVNTEAFF
d_call: NA; j_call: TRBJ2-1; clone_size: NA; v_call: TRBV20-1; cdr3_nt: TGCAGTGCTAGCGGGCTATCCGACCCGATCTTC; cdr3_aa: CSASGLSDPIF
d_call: NA; j_call: TRBJ1-1; clone_size: NA; v_call: TRBV27; cdr3_nt: TGTGCCAGCAGTCGTACTTTGGGGGGGGTGAACACTGAAGCTTTCTTT; cdr3_aa: CASSRTLGGVNTEAFF
d_call: TRBD1; j_call: TRBJ1-1; clone_size: NA; v_call: TRBV4-2; cdr3_nt: TGTGCCAGCAGCCCCAAAACAGGGGGGGAGGGAAGGGACACTGAAGCTTTCTTT; cdr3_aa: CASSPKTGGEGRDTEAFF
d_call: NA; j_call: TRBJ1-5; clone_size: NA; v_call: TRBV5-1; cdr3_nt: TGCGCCAGCAGCACCTTTACCGGTCAGCCCCAGCATTTT; cdr3_aa: CASSTFTGQPQHF
d_call: NA; j_call: TRBJ2-5; clone_size: NA; v_call: TRBV5-8; cdr3_nt: TGTGCCAGCAGCTTGGGCTCCAGGGGAAGGGAGACCCAGTACTTC; cdr3_aa: CASSLGSRGRETQYF
d_call: TRBD1; j_call: TRBJ1-3; clone_size: NA; v_call: TRBV4-2; cdr3_nt: TGTGCCAGCAGTAGGGACAGGGAGGCTGGAAACACCATATATTTT; cdr3_aa: CASSRDREAGNTIYF
d_call: NA; j_call: TRBJ2-2; clone_size: NA; v_call: TRBV9; cdr3_nt: TGTGCCAGCAGCCGGGACGCTAGCACCGGGGAGCTGTTTTTT; cdr3_aa: CASSRDASTGELFF
d_call: NA; j_call: TRBJ1-5; clone_size: NA; v_call: TRBV21-1; cdr3_nt: TGTGCCAGCAGCAAAGAGATCCCAGGGGGAGATCAGCCCCAGCATTTT; cdr3_aa: CASSKEIPGGDQPQHF
d_call: TRBD2; j_call: TRBJ2-1; clone_size: NA; v_call: TRBV4-2; cdr3_nt: TGTGCCAGCAGCCAAGATTTGCGGGAGGGCTGGAATGAGCAGTTCTTC; cdr3_aa: CASSQDLREGWNEQFF
d_call: NA; j_call: TRBJ1-1; clone_size: NA; v_call: TRBV2; cdr3_nt: TGTGCCAGCAGTAAAACTAGGGCAGGGGAGAACACTGAAGCTTTCTTT; cdr3_aa: CASSKTRAGENTEAFF
d_call: NA; j_call: TRBJ1-2; clone_size: NA; v_call: TRBV27; cdr3_nt: TGTGCCAGCAGTAAGCTCGACAGCTACTATGGCTACACCTTC; cdr3_aa: CASSKLDSYYGYTF
d_call: NA; j_call: TRBJ2-3; clone_size: NA; v_call: TRBV5-1; cdr3_nt: TGCGCCAGCAGCTTGGGGTACAGTTCAGATACGCAGTATTTT; cdr3_aa: CASSLGYSSDTQYF
d_call: NA; j_call: TRBJ1-3; clone_size: once; v_call: TRBV7-6; cdr3_nt: TGTGCCAGCAGACCTAGGGACGCTGGAAACACCATATATTTT; cdr3_aa: CASRPRDAGNTIYF
d_call: NA; j_call: TRBJ1-6; clone_size: NA; v_call: TRBV19; cdr3_nt: TGTGCCAGTAGTAGGCAGGGTGGTTCACCCCTCCACTTT; cdr3_aa: CASSRQGGSPLHF
d_call: TRBD2; j_call: TRBJ2-5; clone_size: NA; v_call: TRBV5-1; cdr3_nt: TGCGCCAGCAGCCCTCGCCAGGCGGGAGAGAGTGGGGGGGAGACCCAGTACTTC; cdr3_aa: CASSPRQAGESGGETQYF
d_call: TRBD2; j_call: TRBJ2-1; clone_size: NA; v_call: TRBV7-7; cdr3_nt: TGTGCTAGCAGCTTTAGCGGGAGCTCCTACAATGAGCAGTTCTTC; cdr3_aa: CASSFSGSSYNEQFF
d_call: NA; j_call: TRBJ1-5; clone_size: NA; v_call: TRBV5-1; cdr3_nt: TGCGCCAGCAGCTTGGGCGCAGGGGGCAATCAGCCCCAGCATTTT; cdr3_aa: CASSLGAGGNQPQHF
d_call: TRBD1; j_call: TRBJ2-2; clone_size: NA; v_call: TRBV7-7; cdr3_nt: TGTGCTAGCAGCGTCGACAGGGCCACCGGGGAGCTGTTTTTT; cdr3_aa: CASSVDRATGELFF
d_call: TRBD1; j_call: TRBJ1-3; clone_size: NA; v_call: TRBV6-5; cdr3_nt: TGTGCCAGCAGTTACTCGGGTCCAGGGGGCTTAAACACCATATATTTT; cdr3_aa: CASSYSGPGGLNTIYF
d_call: NA; j_call: TRBJ2-5; clone_size: NA; v_call: TRBV21-1; cdr3_nt: TGTGCCAGCAGCACCCTTGCGGGGGAACAAGAGACCCAGTACTTC; cdr3_aa: CASSTLAGEQETQYF
d_call: NA; j_call: TRBJ1-1; clone_size: once; v_call: TRBV18; cdr3_nt: TGTGCCAGCTCCAGCGTCCAGGACACTGAAGCTTTCTTT; cdr3_aa: CASSSVQDTEAFF
d_call: NA; j_call: TRBJ2-3; clone_size: NA; v_call: TRBV5-6; cdr3_nt: TGTGCCAGCACCCCTAGGGGTAGCGGCACAGATACGCAGTATTTT; cdr3_aa: CASTPRGSGTDTQYF